One sample yielded the 23 T cell receptor beta chains listed below, sequenced in a study of lymphopenia after photon versus proton radiotherapy. Libraries were prepared by immunoSEQ multiplex PCR; TCRdb keeps only in-frame clonotypes and omits some of them. The repertoire holds around 20,000 clones, just over 90% seen once, with 5.5% to 7.5% in the top ten. Sequencing used peripheral blood, obtained from a patient treated with photon-based radiotherapy. These receptors were collected from a man in his 60s with pancreatic cancer.

V gene TRBV2 combines with J gene TRBJ2-5, with D perhaps matching TRBD1 or TRBD2 (5 bases each). Trimming shortened V by 11 bases and J by 7 bases, and 23 bases separated the two germline ends. Germline V gene sequence: CDR1 SNHLY, CDR2 FYNNEI. The CDR3 has 14 residues. CDR3 sequence (DNA): TGTGCCGGCTTATCCTTAAGGGGACCTGGGACCCAGTACTTC. It yields the protein CAGLSLRGPGTQYF.

This clone was observed a few times. CDR3 region: CASSVNDQPQHF. The CDR3 region has the DNA TGTGCCAGCAGCGTCAACGATCAGCCCCAGCATTTT. This chain links TRBV9 with TRBJ1-5; D is uncertain. V was cut by 2 bases and J by 5 bases, with 5 bases left in between. CDR1 is SGDLS and CDR2 is YYNGEE in the germline V gene. The CDR3 runs 12 residues.

DNA of the CDR3: TGCGCCAGCAGTACCTCCGGACAGGGAACCTACGAGCAGTACTTC. Its protein product is CASSTSGQGTYEQYF. V usage is TRBV5-1 and J usage is TRBJ2-7, with 8 positions matching TRBD1. This CDR3 has 15 residues. The V gene's germline CDR1 is SGHRS and CDR2 YFSETQ. J was trimmed by 2 bases and V by 5 bases; bases with no gene match: 9.

V and J are TRBV6-6 and TRBJ1-2; D is unresolved. V was cut by 6 bases and J by 3 bases, with 11 bases left in between. Germline CDR1 is MNHNY and CDR2 is SVGAGI (reference sequence). The CDR3 is 13 amino acids. The CDR3 is CASSQRRDYGYTF. CDR3 nucleotide sequence: TGTGCCAGCAGCCAGAGGAGGGACTATGGCTACACCTTC.

The V gene is TRBV6-6, the J gene TRBJ1-3; D is undetermined. Germline V CDR1 and CDR2: MNHNY, SVGAGI (reference sequence). V lost 10 bases and J lost 0, with 10 bases in between. The CDR3 extends over 13 amino acids. DNA for the CDR3: TGTGCCACCGTCACAACCTCTGGAAACACCATATATTTT. It translates to CATVTTSGNTIYF.

The gene calls are TRBV19 and TRBJ2-5; D tentatively fits TRBD1 or TRBD2 (5 bases each). Deletions cut 8 bases from V and 3 bases from J, with 16 bases between. Germline V gene data show CDR1 as LNHDA and CDR2 as SQIVND (reference sequence). The CDR3 has 14 amino acids. The CDR3 DNA sequence: TGTGCCAGTCGGGACCTCGGCCACAAAGAGACCCAGTACTTC. Amino acids: CASRDLGHKETQYF. The full variable domain, its missing parts supplied by reference TRBV19 and TRBJ2-5, is DGGITQSPKYLFRKEGQNVTLSCEQNLNHDAMYWYRQDPGQGLRLIYYSQIVNDFQKGDIAEGYSVSREKKESFPLTVTSAQKNPTAFYLCASRDLGHKETQYFGPGTRLLVL.

The chain couples TRBV27 to TRBJ2-5, with 15 positions matching TRBD2. V was clipped by 8 bases and J by 3 bases; unmatched bases: 7. The CDR3 has 16 amino acids. Germline V gene data show CDR1 as MNHEY and CDR2 as SMNVEV (reference sequence). CDR3 DNA sequence: TGTGCCAGCCGTATGGGACTAGCGGGGGGTGAAGAGACCCAGTACTTC. Encoded protein: CASRMGLAGGEETQYF.

CDR3 in DNA: TGTGCCAGCAGCCTTGGGGGGCCCCAGCATTTT. Translating it yields CASSLGGPQHF. The chain recombines TRBV6-5 with TRBJ1-5, with D perhaps TRBD1 (5 bases). The germline V and J ends were trimmed by 6 bases and 9 bases, with 9 bases remaining between them. Germline CDR1 and CDR2: MNHEY and SVGAGI. CDR3 length: 11 residues.

This clone was counted a few times. V is TRBV30 and J is TRBJ1-6; TRBD1 matches 8 bases. Germline lookup yields CDR1 GTSNPN and CDR2 SVGIG (reference sequence). CDR3 size: 17 residues. After removal of 1 base from V and 9 bases from J, the junction contained 14 bases not matched to a gene. CDR3 protein: CAWSGFRGQAFLSPLHF. Here the CDR3 DNA reads TGTGCCTGGAGTGGATTCCGGGGACAGGCCTTCCTTTCACCCCTCCACTTT.

CDR3 protein: CASIIRAYSAGETQYF. In nucleotides, the CDR3 is TGTGCCAGCATTATAAGGGCCTATAGCGCGGGGGAGACCCAGTACTTC. The genes are TRBV6-6 and TRBJ2-5; tentatively, D is TRBD2 (6 bases). Trimming pared 7 bases from V and 5 bases from J, leaving 23 bases between. Germline assignment: CDR1 MNHNY and CDR2 SVGAGI (reference sequence). The CDR3 contains 16 residues.

The J gene is TRBJ1-3, the V gene TRBV9, with TRBD1 identical over 7 bases. Trimming cost V 1 base and J 6 bases; bases outside gene matches: 7. This CDR3 comprises 15 residues. Germline V gene data show CDR1 as SGDLS and CDR2 as YYNGEE. Here the CDR3 reads CASSVLTGTENTIYF. CDR3 DNA: TGTGCCAGCAGCGTATTGACAGGGACGGAAAACACCATATATTTT.

The chain has TRBV5-6 and TRBJ1-1; D ambiguous. Trimming stripped 1 base from V and 8 bases from J, with 6 bases between. Germline V lookup: CDR1 SGHDT, CDR2 YYEEEE. CDR3 length equals 11 residues. The CDR3 loop is CASSLYGEAFF. In DNA form, the CDR3 reads TGTGCCAGCAGCTTGTATGGAGAAGCTTTCTTT.

This clone was recorded only once. The chain couples TRBV2 to TRBJ2-7; 8 bases are shared with TRBD2. This CDR3 spans 17 amino acids. The junction had 11 bases not matched to a gene; V was cut back by 0 bases and J by 4 bases. Germline V gene sequence: CDR1 SNHLY, CDR2 FYNNEI. The CDR3 DNA follows: TGTGCCAGCAGTGAAGCCCAGGCACTAGCGGTCGGTTACGAGCAGTACTTC. This encodes CASSEAQALAVGYEQYF.

The chain employs TRBV7-8 and TRBJ2-1; D uncertain. The CDR3 covers 14 residues. The V and J ends lost 1 base and 6 bases respectively, with 10 bases between them. CDR1 is SGHVS, CDR2 FQNEAQ, per germline. CDR3 sequence: CASSLGQAFNEQFF. Here the CDR3 DNA reads TGTGCCAGCAGCTTAGGACAAGCCTTCAATGAGCAGTTCTTC. Combining the CDR3 with reference TRBV7-8 and TRBJ2-1 gives the whole variable domain GAGVSQSPRYKVAKRGQDVALRCDPISGHVSLFWYQQALGQGPEFLTYFQNEAQLDKSGLPSDRFFAERPEGSVSTLKIQRTQQEDSAVYLCASSLGQAFNEQFFGPGTRLTVL.

The V and J genes are TRBV2 and TRBJ2-3; D gene uncertain. The V and J ends lost 1 base and 9 bases respectively, with 14 bases between them. The V gene's germline CDR1 is SNHLY and CDR2 FYNNEI. The CDR3 is made up of 14 amino acids. The CDR3 region is CASSEVVIGVTQYF. In DNA form, the CDR3 reads TGTGCCAGCAGTGAAGTTGTGATTGGGGTGACGCAGTATTTT. The complete variable domain, with remaining parts taken from reference TRBV2 and TRBJ2-3, reads EPEVTQTPSHQVTQMGQEVILRCVPISNHLYFYWYRQILGQKVEFLVSFYNNEISEKSEIFDDQFSVERPDGSNFTLKIRSTKLEDSAMYFCASSEVVIGVTQYFGPGTRLTVL.

The chain couples TRBV9 to TRBJ1-2; D may be TRBD1 (5 bases). CDR3 size: 14 residues. Germline V gene sequence: CDR1 SGDLS, CDR2 YYNGEE. Trimming pared 3 bases from V and 3 bases from J, leaving 12 bases between. The CDR3 DNA is TGTGCCAGCAGCGCGAAATTAGGGGACTATGGCTACACCTTC. This translates into CASSAKLGDYGYTF. Supplemented by reference TRBV9 and TRBJ1-2, the full variable domain reads DSGVTQTPKHLITATGQRVTLRCSPRSGDLSVYWYQQSLDQGLQFLIQYYNGEERAKGNILERFSAQQFPDLHSELNLSSLELGDSALYFCASSAKLGDYGYTFGSGTRLTVV.

This clone was picked up one time. This rearrangement joins TRBV13 to TRBJ2-1; 10 nucleotides align to TRBD1. This CDR3 region has 18 residues. The germline gives CDR1 PRHDT, CDR2 FYEKMQ (reference sequence). V gave up 2 bases and J gave up 7 bases; unmatched junction bases: 14. CDR3 residues: CASSLLSDRGVLGNEQFF. The CDR3 bases are TGTGCCAGCAGCTTATTGTCGGACAGGGGGGTTCTTGGGAATGAGCAGTTCTTC.

V and J are TRBV7-9 and TRBJ2-5; D might be TRBD1 (5 bases). Germline CDR1 is SEHNR and CDR2 is FQNEAQ (reference sequence). With 1 base removed from V and 5 bases from J, the gap between germline ends came to 11 bases. This CDR3 comprises 14 residues. The CDR3 region has the DNA TGTGCCAGCAGCTTAGGGGGCCCACGGGAGACCCAGTACTTC. Protein sequence: CASSLGGPRETQYF.

The V gene is TRBV19, the J gene TRBJ2-4; D is undetermined. Trimming stripped 5 bases from V and 2 bases from J, with 7 bases between. In germline, CDR1 is LNHDA, CDR2 SQIVND (reference sequence). The length of the CDR3 is 13 residues. The CDR3 DNA reads as TGTGCCAGTAGTTGGGGAACCAAAAACATTCAGTACTTC. It is translated as CASSWGTKNIQYF.

CDR3 in amino acids: CASSPGTGSYEQYF. The CDR3 nucleotides read TGTGCCAGCTCACCCGGGACAGGGTCCTACGAGCAGTACTTC. The chain couples TRBV18 to TRBJ2-7; 9 bases are a match to TRBD1. Germline V lookup: CDR1 KGHSH, CDR2 LQKENI. The trim removed 3 bases at V and 1 base at J, leaving 1 base unmatched. The CDR3 is 14 residues long.

This clone was seen just once. The chain is built from TRBV5-4 and TRBJ1-5; D call uncertain. V lost 1 base and J 3 bases, leaving 2 bases between the germline ends. CDR1 and CDR2 (germline): SGHNT, YYREEE (reference sequence). This CDR3 contains 12 residues. The CDR3: CASSLPNQPQHF. CDR3 DNA: TGTGCCAGCAGCTTGCCCAATCAGCCCCAGCATTTT.

The chain has TRBV30 and TRBJ1-5; the match to TRBD1 covers 9 bases. CDR3 length equals 18 residues. Germline loops: CDR1 GTSNPN, CDR2 SVGIG (reference sequence). V was clipped by 0 bases and J by 0 bases; unmatched bases: 9. Here the CDR3 reads CAWSVPGQGWNSNQPQHF. CDR3 sequence (DNA): TGTGCCTGGAGTGTCCCGGGACAGGGTTGGAATAGCAATCAGCCCCAGCATTTT.

This clone appeared a few times. The V gene is TRBV4-1, the J gene TRBJ1-1; 8 bases fit TRBD1. Germline V lookup: CDR1 MGHRA, CDR2 YSYEKL. Losses at the gene ends were 4 bases for V and 7 bases for J; bases not matched to a gene: 8. CDR3 length: 14 amino acids. CDR3 sequence (DNA): TGCGCCAGCAGCCCCCGGGACAGGAGGAATGAAGCTTTCTTT. Translation: CASSPRDRRNEAFF.